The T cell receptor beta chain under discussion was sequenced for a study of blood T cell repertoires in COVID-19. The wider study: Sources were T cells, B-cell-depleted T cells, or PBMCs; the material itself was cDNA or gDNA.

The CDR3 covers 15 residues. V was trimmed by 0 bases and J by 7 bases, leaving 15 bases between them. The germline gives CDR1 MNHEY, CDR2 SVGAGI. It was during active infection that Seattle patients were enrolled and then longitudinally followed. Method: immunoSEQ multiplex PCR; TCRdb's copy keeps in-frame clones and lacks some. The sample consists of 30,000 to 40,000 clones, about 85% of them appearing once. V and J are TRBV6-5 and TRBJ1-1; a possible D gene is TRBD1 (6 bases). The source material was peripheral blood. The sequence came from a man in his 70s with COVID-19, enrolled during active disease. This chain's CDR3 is CASSYSMGTNLEAFF. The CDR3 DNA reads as TGTGCCAGCAGTTACTCGATGGGGACAAACCTTGAAGCTTTCTTT.